One and the same sample provided the 24 T cell receptor beta chains below, sequenced in a study of control samples from healthy donors and cancer patients. Profiled with immunoSEQ multiplex PCR; TCRdb holds only in-frame clones, not every one. The profile covers under 200,000 clones, with 92% appearing a single time and 0.68% taken by the ten largest. The sequenced sample was blood. The origin of the receptors is a woman in her twenties or thirties in good health.

J is TRBJ2-7 and V is TRBV11-2; D perhaps matches TRBD1 (6 bases). With 2 bases removed from V and 6 bases from J, the gap between germline ends came to 17 bases. There are 15 residues in the CDR3. Looked up from germline, CDR1 is SGHAT and CDR2 is FQNNGV. As DNA, the CDR3 is TGTGCCAGCAGCTTATGGGTGAGAGGGGGATCCGAGCAGTACTTC. The encoded protein is CASSLWVRGGSEQYF.

Here the CDR3 DNA reads TGCAGTGCTAGTCTAGCGGGAGCTGTAAATACGCAGTATTTT. Protein product: CSASLAGAVNTQYF. The chain has TRBV20-1 and TRBJ2-3, with 10 bases matching TRBD2. CDR3 length: 14 amino acids. The V segment lost 3 bases and the J segment 7 bases; nucleotides outside the gene matches: 7. Germline V gives CDR1 DFQATT, CDR2 SNEGSKA (reference sequence).

V is TRBV4-1 and J is TRBJ2-5; no clear D. This CDR3 is 15 amino acids long. With 0 bases removed from V and 4 bases from J, the gap between germline ends came to 12 bases. Per germline, CDR1 MGHRA and CDR2 YSYEKL. The CDR3 reads CASSQEFRWGETQYF. The DNA for the CDR3 is TGCGCCAGCAGCCAAGAATTCCGGTGGGGAGAGACCCAGTACTTC.

This chain connects TRBV6-5 to TRBJ1-1; D ambiguous. Germline CDR1 reads MNHEY; CDR2 reads SVGAGI. The V and J ends lost 3 bases and 3 bases respectively, with 8 bases between them. The CDR3 is 13 amino acids. The CDR3 loop is CASSYYGHTEAFF. DNA of the CDR3: TGTGCCAGCAGTTATTACGGTCACACTGAAGCTTTCTTT.

The V and J genes are TRBV3-1 (or the pseudogene TRBV3-2) and TRBJ1-1; maybe TRBD1 (5 bases). Germline V gives CDR1 LGHDT, CDR2 YNNKEL (reference sequence). V dropped 6 bases and J dropped 0 bases, with 11 bases sitting between them. The CDR3 is made up of 14 amino acids. CDR3 sequence reads: CASSQLQVNTEAFF. The CDR3 DNA is TGTGCCAGCAGTCAATTACAGGTGAACACTGAAGCTTTCTTT.

Concerning this clone: This could be a read error, since a much larger clone is one nucleotide away. This CDR3 is also generated by other DNA sequences in the sample. The chain uses TRBV18 and TRBJ2-5; D remains ambiguous. Trimming left V 1 base short and J 3 bases short, with 0 bases between. CDR1 and CDR2 from the germline V gene are KGHSH and LQKENI. This CDR3 region has 11 residues. This CDR3 reads CASSPQETQYF. In DNA form, the CDR3 reads TGTGCCAGCTCACCACAAGAGACCCAGTACTTC.

The genes are TRBV7-8 and TRBJ1-4; D is uncertain. Germline V lookup: CDR1 SGHVS, CDR2 FQNEAQ. The CDR3 consists of 15 residues. V was trimmed by 4 bases and J by 0 bases, leaving 9 bases between them. The CDR3 nucleotides read TGTGCCAGCAGCTCTTCAGGAACAACTAATGAAAAACTGTTTTTT. Encoded protein: CASSSSGTTNEKLFF.

This chain joins TRBV9 and TRBJ2-7; no firm D call. The CDR3 extends over 15 amino acids. Deletions cut 0 bases from V and 0 bases from J, with 10 bases between. In germline, CDR1 is SGDLS, CDR2 YYNGEE. The DNA of the CDR3 is TGTGCCAGCAGCGTAGGCAGTTCGAGCTCCTACGAGCAGTACTTC. Translating gives CASSVGSSSSYEQYF.

The rearrangement links TRBV5-1 to TRBJ1-1, with a weak D call TRBD1 (6 bases). This CDR3 is 15 amino acids long. V was shortened by 4 bases and J by 1 base, with 14 bases between the two germline ends. Germline-derived CDR1 and CDR2 are SGHRS and YFSETQ. The CDR3 loop is CASSEGPTGNTEAFF. For the CDR3, the DNA is TGCGCCAGCAGCGAAGGACCGACAGGGAACACTGAAGCTTTCTTT.

The chain employs TRBV18 and TRBJ2-3; TRBD1 agrees at 10 bases. CDR1 and CDR2 from the germline V gene are KGHSH and LQKENI. This CDR3 spans 15 amino acids. Trimming removed 4 bases from V and 2 bases from J; junction bases left unmatched: 3. Here the CDR3 DNA reads TGTGCCAGCTCACGGGACAGGGGCCACACAGATACGCAGTATTTT. The encoded protein is CASSRDRGHTDTQYF. The complete variable domain, with remaining parts taken from reference TRBV18 and TRBJ2-3, reads NAGVMQNPRHLVRRRGQEARLRCSPMKGHSHVYWYRQLPEEGLKFMVYLQKENIIDESGMPKERFSAEFPKEGPSILRIQQVVRGDSAAYFCASSRDRGHTDTQYFGPGTRLTVL.

This clone showed up just once. The chain joins TRBV2 to TRBJ2-7; 11 nucleotides line up with TRBD2. Per the germline V gene, CDR1 is SNHLY and CDR2 is FYNNEI. This CDR3 spans 15 amino acids. Trimming removed 6 bases from V and 4 bases from J; junction bases left unmatched: 8. CDR3 in amino acids: CASSPLAGDWYEQYF. The CDR3 DNA reads TGTGCCAGCAGCCCACTAGCGGGAGATTGGTACGAGCAGTACTTC.

This chain connects TRBV7-2 to TRBJ2-5; 9 positions agree with TRBD2. Germline V gene sequence: CDR1 SGHTA, CDR2 FQGNSA. The V segment lost 0 bases and the J segment 5 bases; nucleotides outside the gene matches: 7. The CDR3 totals 16 residues. CDR3 sequence (DNA): TGTGCCAGCAGCTTAGCCTCGACTAGCGGATGGGAGACCCAGTACTTC. Protein: CASSLASTSGWETQYF.

A single count supports this clone. The V and J genes are TRBV28 and TRBJ2-7, with 8 bases identical to TRBD1. The CDR3 spans 14 residues. Trimming cost V 4 bases and J 3 bases; bases outside gene matches: 5. CDR1 is MDHEN and CDR2 is SYDVKM in the germline V gene. This CDR3 reads CASSWLQGGYEQYF. The CDR3 DNA reads TGTGCCAGCAGTTGGTTACAGGGGGGCTACGAGCAGTACTTC.

This sequence joins TRBV4-3 and TRBJ2-3; D remains ambiguous. The CDR3 covers 14 residues. Trimming removed 1 base from V and 6 bases from J, with 11 bases in between. Germline values: CDR1 LGHNA, CDR2 YSLEER. The CDR3 bases are TGCGCCAGCAGCCAAGTTGTGTCTGCGGATACGCAGTATTTT. This encodes CASSQVVSADTQYF.

This clone has only one observation. The CDR3 spells CASSPLGGSSYEQYF. For the CDR3, the DNA is TGCGCCAGCAGCCCTCTGGGTGGGAGCTCCTACGAGCAGTACTTC. J is TRBJ2-7 and V is TRBV4-1, with TRBD2 as a possible D gene (5 bases). V lost 4 bases and J lost 0, with 13 bases in between. The CDR3 is 15 amino acids. Per the germline V gene, CDR1 is MGHRA and CDR2 is YSYEKL.

The chain employs TRBV6-5 and TRBJ1-1; no reliable D call. The CDR3 covers 13 residues. With 2 bases removed from V and 9 bases from J, the gap between germline ends came to 13 bases. Germline lookup yields CDR1 MNHEY and CDR2 SVGAGI. The CDR3 loop reads CASSYPRSKKAFF. DNA of the CDR3: TGTGCCAGCAGTTACCCCCGTTCTAAGAAAGCTTTCTTT.

The chain's CDR3 is CASSHGRGSYEQYF. DNA of the CDR3: TGCGCCAGCAGCCATGGGCGGGGTTCCTACGAGCAGTACTTC. The chain has TRBV5-1 and TRBJ2-7, with D tentatively TRBD2 (6 bases). The CDR3 has 14 amino acids. Trimming took 4 bases from V and 1 from J, leaving 12 bases between them. Germline-derived CDR1 and CDR2 are SGHRS and YFSETQ. Full variable domain (rest looked up from reference TRBV5-1 and TRBJ2-7): KAGVTQTPRYLIKTRGQQVTLSCSPISGHRSVSWYQQTPGQGLQFLFEYFSETQRNKGNFPGRFSGRQFSNSRSEMNVSTLELGDSALYLCASSHGRGSYEQYFGPGTRLTVT.

The chain couples TRBV30 to TRBJ2-3, with TRBD1 matching over 9 bases. CDR3 length: 14 residues. V lost 4 bases, J lost 6 bases, and 8 bases stayed unmatched. Germline loops: CDR1 GTSNPN, CDR2 SVGIG (reference sequence). The CDR3 DNA is TGTGCCTGGACGATGGGACAGGGTGGTGATACGCAGTATTTT. It yields the protein CAWTMGQGGDTQYF.

The V gene is TRBV5-4, the J gene TRBJ2-7; no definite D call. The CDR3 consists of 15 residues. Germline V lookup: CDR1 SGHNT, CDR2 YYREEE (reference sequence). The V end lost 4 bases, the J end lost 6 bases, and 20 bases lay between the germline ends. CDR3 amino acids: CASSDTSRARAEQYF. The DNA for the CDR3 is TGTGCCAGCAGCGACACCTCGAGAGCCCGGGCCGAGCAGTACTTC. The full variable domain, with the rest looked up from reference TRBV5-4 and TRBJ2-7, is ETGVTQSPTHLIKTRGQQVTLRCSSQSGHNTVSWYQQALGQGPQFIFQYYREEENGRGNFPPRFSGLQFPNYSSELNVNALELDDSALYLCASSDTSRARAEQYFGPGTRLTVT.

This clone was found once. The rearrangement uses TRBV11-2 and TRBJ1-4; D is unresolved. The CDR3 spans 13 residues. The germline V gene has CDR1 SGHAT and CDR2 FQNNGV. V lost 5 bases to trimming and J lost 5 bases, with 9 bases between them. CDR3 region: CASSPGPNEKLFF. CDR3 nucleotide sequence: TGTGCCAGCAGCCCGGGCCCGAATGAAAAACTGTTTTTT.

The rearrangement uses TRBV6-6 and TRBJ1-1; no definite D call. Trimming pared 8 bases from V and 3 bases from J, leaving 16 bases between. The V gene's germline CDR1 is MNHNY and CDR2 SVGAGI (reference sequence). This CDR3 has 14 residues. The CDR3 nucleotides are TGTGCCAGCCGTCGCGAGGGCGGATACACTGAAGCTTTCTTT. As protein: CASRREGGYTEAFF.

The genes are TRBV6-5 and TRBJ2-1; maybe TRBD2 (5 bases). The V end lost 7 bases, the J end lost 7 bases, and 17 bases lay between the germline ends. The V gene's germline CDR1 is MNHEY and CDR2 SVGAGI. This CDR3 spans 14 amino acids. As DNA, the CDR3 is TGTGCCAGCATGAGGGAACCATTGAGGAATGAGCAGTTCTTC. Residues: CASMREPLRNEQFF.

The V call is TRBV18, the J call TRBJ2-1; the match to TRBD2 covers 9 bases. Germline V CDR1 and CDR2: KGHSH, LQKENI. J lost 6 bases, V lost 3 bases, and 9 bases had no gene match. The CDR3 contains 16 residues. CDR3 nucleotide sequence: TGTGCCAGCTCACCTGAATCGGCGGGAGGGGGCAATGAGCAGTTCTTC. It translates to CASSPESAGGGNEQFF.

V and J are TRBV5-1 and TRBJ2-6; 9 nucleotides match TRBD1. The CDR3 consists of 15 residues. CDR1 SGHRS and CDR2 YFSETQ come from the germline V gene. Trimming removed 7 bases from V and 0 bases from J; junction bases left unmatched: 2. CDR3 protein: CASGTGNSGANVLTF. The CDR3 DNA reads TGCGCCAGCGGGACAGGGAACTCTGGGGCCAACGTCCTGACTTTC.